Each of the 11 T cell receptor beta chains below was sequenced from the same sample in a study of cytomegalovirus exposure and HLA in healthy donors. Both 60 Vbeta primers and 13 Jbeta primers went into the PCR. The table came from immunoSEQ multiplex PCR; TCRdb's copy has only in-frame clones and leaves some out. The sample contains 120,000 or so clones, roughly 76% of which appear only once. Sequenced: PBMCs. The receptors were sampled from a woman aged 45-59 years in good health and CMV-seronegative.

The rearrangement links TRBV14 to TRBJ2-5, with no clear D. The CDR3 extends over 17 amino acids. Germline CDR1 is SGHDN and CDR2 is FVKESK. The germline V and J ends were trimmed by 3 bases and 0 bases, with 17 bases remaining between them. The CDR3 is CASSHRIIPVYQETQYF. Written as DNA, the CDR3 is TGTGCCAGCAGCCACAGGATTATTCCAGTGTACCAAGAGACCCAGTACTTC.

J is TRBJ2-3 and V is TRBV6-5; D is possibly TRBD2 (5 bases). From germline, CDR1 is MNHEY and CDR2 SVGAGI. Trimming removed 2 bases at V and 3 bases at J, with 12 bases between. This CDR3 has 15 amino acids. This CDR3 reads CASSYGSGGTDTQYF. CDR3 DNA: TGTGCCAGCAGTTACGGGTCAGGCGGGACAGATACGCAGTATTTT.

V is TRBV5-4 and J is TRBJ2-1, with D perhaps matching TRBD2 (6 bases). Germline CDR1 reads SGHNT; CDR2 reads YYREEE (reference sequence). The CDR3 runs 13 residues. Trimming left V 0 bases short and J 8 bases short, with 9 bases between. The CDR3: CASSLGLDDEQFF. CDR3 coding DNA: TGTGCCAGCAGCTTGGGACTAGATGATGAGCAGTTCTTC.

This clone appeared once. The chain joins TRBV7-9 to TRBJ2-2, with 7 bases lining up with TRBD2. The CDR3 has 17 amino acids. Looked up from germline, CDR1 is SEHNR and CDR2 is FQNEAQ (reference sequence). The junction had 10 bases not matched to a gene; V was cut back by 1 base and J by 5 bases. The CDR3 nucleotides read TGTGCCAGCAGCTTAGTCGCGGCTAGCGGAGCTACCGGGGAGCTGTTTTTT. This translates into CASSLVAASGATGELFF.

The gene calls are TRBV4-2 and TRBJ2-7; no clear D. Germline values: CDR1 LGHNA, CDR2 YNFKEQ. V was trimmed by 2 bases and J by 3 bases, leaving 5 bases between them. The CDR3 totals 12 residues. CDR3 in DNA: TGTGCCAGCAGCCAACCAGACTACGAGCAGTACTTC. Protein product: CASSQPDYEQYF.

The chain combines TRBV7-9 with TRBJ2-7, with no clear D. The CDR3 has 14 residues. V shed 1 base and J shed 6 bases, with 13 bases lying between them. The germline V gene has CDR1 SEHNR and CDR2 FQNEAQ (reference sequence). The DNA of the CDR3 is TGTGCCAGCAGCTTAGACGGAAGAACGGGCGAGCAGTACTTC. As protein: CASSLDGRTGEQYF.

The rearrangement joins TRBV18 to TRBJ1-2; maybe TRBD1 (6 bases). Germline CDR1 is KGHSH and CDR2 is LQKENI. Trimming shortened V by 2 bases and J by 1 base, and 17 bases separated the two germline ends. This CDR3 spans 17 amino acids. The CDR3 DNA follows: TGTGCCAGCTCACCAGTTTCTACAGGGATCCTTAACTATGGCTACACCTTC. Its protein product is CASSPVSTGILNYGYTF.

The genes are TRBV4-2 and TRBJ2-7, with a tentative D call TRBD2 (5 bases). Germline V gene lookup returns CDR1 LGHNA and CDR2 YNFKEQ. CDR3 length: 13 amino acids. V was clipped by 5 bases and J by 7 bases, with 15 bases between them. For the CDR3, the DNA is TGTGCCAGCAGCGAAATCGGAACGGGGGAGCAGTACTTC. It yields the protein CASSEIGTGEQYF.

CDR3 amino acids: CASSPGTRPGEQYF. The CDR3 DNA follows: TGTGCCAGCAGCCCTGGGACTAGACCTGGCGAGCAGTACTTC. The genes are TRBV7-2 and TRBJ2-7; 8 bases fit TRBD2. This CDR3 has 14 residues. The ends lost 5 bases at V and 6 bases at J; junction bases unmatched: 9. Germline-derived CDR1 and CDR2 are SGHTA and FQGNSA.

V and J are TRBV5-1 and TRBJ2-1; D possibly corresponds to TRBD2 (6 bases). The CDR3 spans 14 residues. The V end was cut by 5 bases, the J end by 2 bases, with 11 bases between. The germline CDR1 and CDR2 sequences are SGHRS and YFSETQ. CDR3 sequence reads: CASRGGEPYNEQFF. The CDR3 nucleotides read TGCGCCAGCAGGGGGGGTGAGCCCTACAATGAGCAGTTCTTC.

This chain links TRBV7-3 with TRBJ2-2; possibly TRBD1 for D (6 bases). Germline V gene data show CDR1 as SGHTA and CDR2 as FQGTGA. This CDR3 is built from 16 residues. V lost 5 bases, J lost 7 bases, and 20 bases lay in between. Written as DNA, the CDR3 is TGTGCCAGCAGCCTACAGGGATCGAGTTTTAGCGGGGAGCTGTTTTTT. Translation gives CASSLQGSSFSGELFF.